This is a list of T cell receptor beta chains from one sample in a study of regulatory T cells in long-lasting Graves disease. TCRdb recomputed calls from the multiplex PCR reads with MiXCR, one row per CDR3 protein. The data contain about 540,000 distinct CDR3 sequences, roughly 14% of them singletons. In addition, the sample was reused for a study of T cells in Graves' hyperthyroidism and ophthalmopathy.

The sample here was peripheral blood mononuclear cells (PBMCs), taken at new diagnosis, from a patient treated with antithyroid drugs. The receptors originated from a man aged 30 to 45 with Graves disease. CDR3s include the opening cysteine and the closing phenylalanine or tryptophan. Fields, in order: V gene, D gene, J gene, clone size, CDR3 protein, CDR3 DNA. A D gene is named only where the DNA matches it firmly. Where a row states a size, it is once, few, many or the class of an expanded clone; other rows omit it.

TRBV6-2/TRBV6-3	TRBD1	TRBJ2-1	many	CASSYRTGDEQFF	TGTGCCAGCAGTTACCGGACAGGGGATGAGCAGTTCTTC
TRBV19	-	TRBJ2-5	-	CASSLAGQYQETQYF	TGTGCCAGTAGTTTGGCGGGGCAGTACCAAGAGACCCAGTACTTC
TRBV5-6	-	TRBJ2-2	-	CASGLMGTGELFF	TGTGCCAGCGGCTTAATGGGCACCGGGGAGCTGTTTTTT
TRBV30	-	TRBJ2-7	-	CAWSPLPGYEQYF	TGTGCCTGGAGTCCACTACCAGGCTACGAGCAGTACTTC
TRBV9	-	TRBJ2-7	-	CASSVDRDDEQYF	TGTGCCAGCAGCGTAGACAGGGACGACGAGCAGTACTTC
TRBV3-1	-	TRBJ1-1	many	CASSQDVRPQRRAFF	TGTGCCAGCAGCCAAGATGTCCGGCCCCAGCGACGGGCTTTCTTT
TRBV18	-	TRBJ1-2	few	CASSDSYYGYTF	TGTGCCAGCTCTGACAGTTACTATGGCTACACCTTC
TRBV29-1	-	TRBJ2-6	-	CSVRGRSGANVLTF	TGCAGCGTGAGGGGCCGCTCTGGGGCCAACGTCCTGACTTTC
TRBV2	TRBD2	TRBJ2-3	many	CASSPYSGTIPTDTQYF	TGTGCCAGCAGTCCCTATAGCGGGACCATCCCCACAGATACGCAGTATTTT
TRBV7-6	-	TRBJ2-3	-	CASSLANGIRSSTDTQYF	TGTGCCAGCAGCTTAGCAAACGGGATTAGGTCGAGCACAGATACGCAGTATTTT
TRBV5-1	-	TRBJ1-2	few	CASSLGPRVGYGCTF	TGCGCCAGCAGCTTGGGCCCCAGGGTGGGGTATGGCTGCACCTTC
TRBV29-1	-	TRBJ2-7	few	CSVVRGGSSYEQYF	TGCAGCGTTGTCAGGGGCGGTAGCTCCTACGAGCAGTACTTC
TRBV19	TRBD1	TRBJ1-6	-	CASSGQGGIGNSPLHF	TGTGCCAGTAGTGGACAGGGAGGTATCGGTAATTCACCCCTCCACTTT
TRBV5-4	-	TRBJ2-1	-	CTSSTGGVAASSYNEQFF	TGTACCAGCAGTACCGGAGGAGTAGCGGCTAGCTCCTACAATGAGCAGTTCTTC
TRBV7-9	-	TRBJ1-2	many	CASSPPYGYTF	TGTGCCAGCAGCCCACCTTATGGCTACACCTTC
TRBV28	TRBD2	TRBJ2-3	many	CASTEQRAGRNTQYF	TGTGCCAGCACCGAGCAGAGAGCGGGAAGGAATACGCAGTATTTT
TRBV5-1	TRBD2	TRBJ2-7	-	CASSPRGLAGENEQYF	TGCGCCAGCAGCCCCCGGGGACTAGCGGGAGAAAACGAGCAGTACTTC
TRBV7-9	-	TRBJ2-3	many	CASSTASTADTQYF	TGTGCCAGCAGTACGGCTAGCACTGCCGATACGCAGTATTTT
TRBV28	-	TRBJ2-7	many	CASSSPFYEQYF	TGTGCCAGCAGTTCCCCGTTCTACGAGCAGTACTTC
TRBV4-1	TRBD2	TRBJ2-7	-	CASSQESGAGSGEQYF	TGCGCCAGCAGCCAAGAGAGTGGAGCGGGGTCTGGCGAGCAGTACTTC
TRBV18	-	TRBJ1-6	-	CASSPMDSYNSPLHF	TGTGCCAGCTCACCTATGGACAGTTATAATTCACCCCTCCACTTT
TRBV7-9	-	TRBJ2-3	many	CASSLAARVSTDTQYF	TGTGCCAGCAGCTTAGCGGCGCGGGTTAGCACAGATACGCAGTATTTT
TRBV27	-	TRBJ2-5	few	CASSRQAGETQYF	TGTGCCAGCAGTAGGCAGGCTGGGGAGACCCAGTACTTC
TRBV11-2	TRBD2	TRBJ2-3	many	CASSFFEGGTDTQYF	TGTGCCAGCAGCTTCTTCGAGGGAGGGACAGATACGCAGTATTTT
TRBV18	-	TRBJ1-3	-	CASSPGGRFSGNTIYF	TGTGCCAGCTCACCTGGCGGACGTTTCTCTGGAAACACCATATATTTT
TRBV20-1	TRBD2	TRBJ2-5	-	CSALRLADQETQYF	TGCAGTGCTCTACGACTAGCGGATCAAGAGACCCAGTACTTC
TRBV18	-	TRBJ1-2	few	CASSPKLAGDYGYTF	TGTGCCAGCTCTCCCAAATTGGCAGGGGACTATGGCTACACCTTC
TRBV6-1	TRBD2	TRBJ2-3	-	CASSEIAGGPDTQYF	TGTGCCAGCAGTGAAATAGCGGGGGGGCCAGATACGCAGTATTTT
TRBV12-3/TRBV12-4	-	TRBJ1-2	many	CATLLSGGKGYGYTF	TGTGCCACTCTCCTCTCAGGAGGGAAGGGCTATGGCTACACCTTC
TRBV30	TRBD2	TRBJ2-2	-	CAWIRREGRGAGELFF	TGTGCCTGGATCCGACGGGAGGGCCGCGGGGCCGGGGAGCTGTTTTTT
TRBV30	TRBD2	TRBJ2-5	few	CAWSVGTSGSQETQYF	TGTGCCTGGAGTGTGGGGACTAGCGGGAGCCAAGAGACCCAGTACTTC
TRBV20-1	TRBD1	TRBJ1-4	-	CSARDRRTGDEKLFF	TGCAGTGCTAGAGATCGGAGGACAGGGGATGAAAAACTGTTTTTT
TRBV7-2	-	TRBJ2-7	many	CASSLGQASYEQYF	TGTGCCAGCAGCTTAGGTCAGGCGTCCTACGAGCAGTACTTC
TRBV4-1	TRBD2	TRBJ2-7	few	CASSQPGTSGYYEQYF	TGCGCCAGCAGCCAACCCGGGACTAGCGGGTATTACGAGCAGTACTTC
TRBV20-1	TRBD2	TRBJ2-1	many	CSARDGLAGAEQFF	TGCAGTGCTAGAGATGGGCTAGCGGGAGCTGAGCAGTTCTTC
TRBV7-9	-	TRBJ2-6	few	CASSLGVAGANVLTF	TGTGCCAGCAGCTTAGGGGTAGCTGGGGCCAACGTCCTGACTTTC
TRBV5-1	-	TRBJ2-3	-	CASSPRLDTDTQYF	TGCGCCAGCAGCCCCCGTCTAGACACAGATACGCAGTATTTT
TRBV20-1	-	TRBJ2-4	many	CSADRGIAKNIQYF	TGCAGTGCCGACCGGGGGATAGCCAAAAACATTCAGTACTTC
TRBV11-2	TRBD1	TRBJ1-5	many	CASSPYTGQGHQPQHF	TGTGCCAGCAGCCCATACACGGGACAGGGGCATCAGCCCCAGCATTTT
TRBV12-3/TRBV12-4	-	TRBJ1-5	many	CASSPQPGTKSNQPQHF	TGTGCCAGCAGTCCCCAACCCGGGACGAAGAGCAATCAGCCCCAGCATTTT
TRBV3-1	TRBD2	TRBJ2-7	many	CASSPTSAIPYEQYF	TGTGCCAGCAGCCCGACTAGCGCAATACCCTACGAGCAGTACTTC
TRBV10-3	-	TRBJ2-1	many	CAISVGPTNEQFF	TGTGCCATTTCCGTGGGACCTACCAATGAGCAGTTCTTC
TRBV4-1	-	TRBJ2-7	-	CASGRRSGELKGSYEQYF	TGCGCCAGCGGGCGAAGAAGCGGCGAATTAAAGGGATCCTACGAGCAGTACTTC
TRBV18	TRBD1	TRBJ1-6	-	CASSGQGAVSPLHF	TGTGCCAGCTCAGGACAGGGGGCCGTTTCACCCCTCCACTTT
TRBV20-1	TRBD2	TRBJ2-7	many	CSARASGSNEQYF	TGCAGTGCCCGAGCTAGCGGGAGTAACGAGCAGTACTTC
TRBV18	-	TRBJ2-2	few	CASSPSLRQARGTGELFF	TGTGCCAGCTCACCATCCCTGAGGCAGGCCAGGGGCACCGGGGAGCTGTTTTTT
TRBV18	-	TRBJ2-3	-	CASSPPRGTTDTQYF	TGTGCCAGCTCACCACCAAGGGGTACCACAGATACGCAGTATTTT
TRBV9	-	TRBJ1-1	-	CASSPVSSGTPGPEAFF	TGTGCCAGCAGCCCCGTAAGTTCCGGGACACCGGGTCCTGAAGCTTTCTTT
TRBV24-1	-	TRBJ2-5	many	CATSDNMVQETQYF	TGTGCCACCAGTGATAACATGGTCCAAGAGACCCAGTACTTC